This T cell receptor (beta chain) originates from a study of blood T cell repertoires in COVID-19. Living in about two dozen US areas, the participants were between about 18 and 100 years of age. Sequencing used immunoSEQ multiplex PCR; TCRdb keeps in-frame clones, though not all of them. The sample holds 330,000 or so clones, 88% seen once. The clonotype comes from a woman aged 25-40 years who had been exposed to COVID-19. The sequenced sample was PBMCs or T cells enriched from blood (not recorded which).

This CDR3 is CASSSLAGQETQYF. In DNA form, the CDR3 reads TGTGCCAGCAGCTCACTAGCGGGACAAGAGACCCAGTACTTC. The V and J genes are TRBV7-3 and TRBJ2-5; 10 bases map to TRBD2. Germline values: CDR1 SGHTA, CDR2 FQGTGA. V was clipped by 4 bases and J by 2 bases; unmatched bases: 1. The CDR3 loop spans 14 amino acids.